The 26 T cell receptor beta chains reported below all come from one sample, sequenced in a study of OX40 agonist ivuxolimab in advanced cancers. Sequenced by immunoSEQ multiplex PCR; TCRdb stores in-frame clones only, minus some. The data hold about 54,000 clones, with just over 90% observed a single time. The material was CD4+ or CD8+ T cells sorted from blood, obtained in a trial of the OX40 agonist ivuxolimab. These receptors were collected from an adult with an advanced solid tumor such as melanoma, head and neck, liver or kidney cancer.

The CDR3 loop reads CASSRTSGRALYNEQFF. In DNA, the CDR3 is TGCGCCAGCAGTCGGACTAGCGGGAGGGCCCTCTACAATGAGCAGTTCTTC. The chain combines TRBV10-2 with TRBJ2-1; TRBD2 matches at 15 bases. J lost 3 bases, V lost 5 bases, and 5 bases had no gene match. Germline V CDR1 and CDR2: WSHSY, SAAADI. CDR3 length equals 17 residues.

The chain has TRBV6-6 and TRBJ2-5; 7 bases are a match to TRBD1. Unmatched junction bases numbered 8, after V lost 6 bases and J lost 4 bases. Germline CDR1 MNHNY, CDR2 SVGAGI (reference sequence). CDR3 size: 14 residues. The CDR3 bases are TGTGCCAGCAGCCCACAGGGGTGGGGAGAGACCCAGTACTTC. This codes for CASSPQGWGETQYF.

The chain employs TRBV28 and TRBJ1-5; no clear D. Germline values: CDR1 MDHEN, CDR2 SYDVKM. Deletions cut 5 bases from V and 5 bases from J, with 10 bases between. This CDR3 comprises 13 residues. The CDR3 sequence: CASSTGLYQPQHF. Written as DNA, the CDR3 is TGTGCCAGCAGTACGGGTCTCTATCAGCCCCAGCATTTT.

The V and J genes are TRBV7-9 and TRBJ1-1; 9 nucleotides match TRBD1. The CDR3 loop spans 17 amino acids. Germline-derived CDR1 and CDR2 are SEHNR and FQNEAQ (reference sequence). V dropped 5 bases and J dropped 1; count of bases not matched to a gene: 11. The CDR3 region is CASSLSPLGQGNTEAFF. The CDR3 DNA sequence: TGTGCCAGCAGCCTCTCTCCGTTGGGACAGGGGAACACTGAAGCTTTCTTT.

The chain uses TRBV4-1 and TRBJ2-1; D might be TRBD2 (5 bases). Trimming took 3 bases from V and 11 from J, leaving 17 bases between them. The CDR3 loop spans 14 amino acids. Germline CDR1 MGHRA, CDR2 YSYEKL. The CDR3 DNA is TGCGCCAGCAGCCACCCCGGCGGGTGGATAAAGCAGTTCTTC. This codes for CASSHPGGWIKQFF.

The chain employs TRBV7-2 and TRBJ2-5, with D perhaps being TRBD1 or TRBD2 (5 bases each). The CDR3 extends over 16 amino acids. Per the germline V gene, CDR1 is SGHTA and CDR2 is FQGNSA. V was trimmed by 5 bases and J by 7 bases, leaving 23 bases between them. CDR3 coding DNA: TGTGCCAGCAGCACCACGCGTGGGACGGCTCTAGGGACCCAGTACTTC. Translation: CASSTTRGTALGTQYF.

The rearrangement joins TRBV9 to TRBJ1-5; 8 positions agree with TRBD1. The CDR3 length is 16 residues. V shed 3 bases and J 7 bases; nucleotides not matched to a gene: 12. Germline lookup yields CDR1 SGDLS and CDR2 YYNGEE. The CDR3 DNA follows: TGTGCCAGCAGCGCAGACGCCGGGACAGGAATCCAGCCCCAGCATTTT. Its translation: CASSADAGTGIQPQHF.

The chain employs TRBV10-3 and TRBJ2-7; D might be TRBD1 (5 bases). This CDR3 spans 14 amino acids. Germline V gene data show CDR1 as ENHRY and CDR2 as SYGVKD. Trimming removed 6 bases from V and 3 bases from J, with 15 bases in between. CDR3 nucleotide sequence: TGTGCCATCAGAGACGCCAGGGCTAACTACGAGCAGTACTTC. The encoded protein is CAIRDARANYEQYF.

This rearrangement joins TRBV6-5 to TRBJ2-7, with 9 bases identical to TRBD1. V trimming: 5 bases; J trimming: 4 bases; junction bases outside the gene matches: 6. CDR3 size: 14 residues. The germline V gene encodes CDR1 MNHEY and CDR2 SVGAGI. Written as DNA, the CDR3 is TGTGCCAGCAGTCGGGACAGGGTAACATACGAGCAGTACTTC. This encodes CASSRDRVTYEQYF.

This clone showed up just once. The chain recombines TRBV5-1 with TRBJ1-1; no definite D call. Trimming left V 3 bases short and J 0 bases short, with 9 bases between. Germline loops: CDR1 SGHRS, CDR2 YFSETQ. CDR3 length: 14 amino acids. The CDR3, as DNA: TGCGCCAGCAGCTCCCTCGGGGTGAACACTGAAGCTTTCTTT. Translated: CASSSLGVNTEAFF. Combining the CDR3 with reference TRBV5-1 and TRBJ1-1 gives the whole variable domain KAGVTQTPRYLIKTRGQQVTLSCSPISGHRSVSWYQQTPGQGLQFLFEYFSETQRNKGNFPGRFSGRQFSNSRSEMNVSTLELGDSALYLCASSSLGVNTEAFFGQGTRLTVV.

This chain connects TRBV2 to TRBJ2-3, with 8 nucleotides matching TRBD2. The CDR3 is 15 amino acids. V lost 5 bases and J lost 6; bases outside the gene matches: 10. Germline loops: CDR1 SNHLY, CDR2 FYNNEI. CDR3 DNA: TGTGCCAGCAGTCTTAACGGGGGGGCTTCGGATACGCAGTATTTT. It yields the protein CASSLNGGASDTQYF.

The rearrangement joins TRBV9 to TRBJ2-3, with D perhaps TRBD2 (5 bases). Germline V gene sequence: CDR1 SGDLS, CDR2 YYNGEE. The V gene lost 0 bases and the J gene lost 0 bases, with 11 bases spanning the gap. The CDR3 length is 16 residues. CDR3 sequence (DNA): TGTGCCAGCAGCGTAGGTGGAGGCCCAAGCACAGATACGCAGTATTTT. Translation: CASSVGGGPSTDTQYF. Combining the CDR3 with reference TRBV9 and TRBJ2-3 gives the whole variable domain DSGVTQTPKHLITATGQRVTLRCSPRSGDLSVYWYQQSLDQGLQFLIQYYNGEERAKGNILERFSAQQFPDLHSELNLSSLELGDSALYFCASSVGGGPSTDTQYFGPGTRLTVL.

The V call is TRBV11-2, the J call TRBJ2-5; TRBD2 agrees at 9 bases. The J segment lost 5 bases and the V segment lost 2 bases, leaving 6 bases of the junction unmatched. This CDR3 spans 15 amino acids. The germline V gene has CDR1 SGHAT and CDR2 FQNNGV. As DNA, the CDR3 is TGTGCCAGCAGCTTAATTAGCGGGGGCCTCGAGACCCAGTACTTC. It translates to CASSLISGGLETQYF.

The chain carries TRBV7-9 and TRBJ1-5; 7 bases agree with TRBD1. J lost 12 bases, V lost 5 bases, and 19 bases had no gene match. From germline, CDR1 is SEHNR and CDR2 FQNEAQ (reference sequence). The CDR3 is made up of 16 amino acids. The CDR3, as DNA: TGTGCCAGCAGCCGATATTCCGGGACAGCCCCCCCCTACCAGCATTTT. It yields the protein CASSRYSGTAPPYQHF.

In this sample, this clone turned up once. This chain links TRBV18 with TRBJ2-7; 8 positions match TRBD1. The CDR3 has 13 amino acids. Trimming at V came to 4 bases and at J to 7 bases, leaving 6 bases not matched to a gene. Germline CDR1 and CDR2: KGHSH and LQKENI. This CDR3 is CASSQGQAGEQYF. The CDR3 DNA sequence: TGTGCCAGCTCACAGGGACAGGCGGGAGAGCAGTACTTC.

The chain recombines TRBV2 with TRBJ2-5; the match to TRBD2 covers 14 bases. After removal of 6 bases from V and 7 bases from J, the junction contained 7 bases not matched to a gene. This CDR3 has 15 amino acids. Germline V CDR1 and CDR2: SNHLY, FYNNEI. The CDR3 loop is CASRGTSGSGRTQYF. The CDR3 DNA reads TGTGCCAGCAGGGGGACTAGCGGGAGTGGAAGGACCCAGTACTTC.

The V gene is TRBV5-1, the J gene TRBJ1-2; 10 bases match TRBD1. Germline CDR1 SGHRS, CDR2 YFSETQ. CDR3 length: 14 amino acids. The junction had 4 bases not matched to a gene; V was cut back by 4 bases and J by 4 bases. The CDR3 sequence is CASSAGQGSYGYTF. Here the CDR3 DNA reads TGCGCCAGCAGCGCGGGACAGGGGAGCTATGGCTACACCTTC.

This clone has only a few counts. The chain combines TRBV7-9 with TRBJ2-5; D is possibly TRBD1 (8 bases). V lost 5 bases and J lost 2, with 21 bases in between. The CDR3 contains 17 residues. From germline, CDR1 is SEHNR and CDR2 FQNEAQ (reference sequence). CDR3 sequence (DNA): TGTGCCAGCAGCATCCTAAGACAGGGGAGGGGGCAAGAGACCCAGTACTTC. It specifies CASSILRQGRGQETQYF.

In the case of this clone: At the DNA level, this CDR3 is encoded by other sequences in the same sample as well. This sequence joins TRBV20-1 and TRBJ2-5; unclear D gene. The germline V and J ends were trimmed by 3 bases and 5 bases, with 7 bases remaining between them. The germline V gene has CDR1 DFQATT and CDR2 SNEGSKA (reference sequence). CDR3 length: 11 amino acids. The CDR3 sequence: CSASSRETQYF. CDR3 in DNA: TGCAGTGCTAGTTCTAGGGAGACCCAGTACTTC.

V gene TRBV7-3 combines with J gene TRBJ2-1; maybe TRBD1 (5 bases). V lost 4 bases and J lost 0, with 19 bases in between. The CDR3 runs 18 residues. Germline values: CDR1 SGHTA, CDR2 FQGTGA. This chain's CDR3 is CASSSPGFFLSSYNEQFF. CDR3 bases: TGTGCCAGCAGCTCCCCAGGGTTTTTCCTAAGCTCCTACAATGAGCAGTTCTTC.

A few counts support this clone. The V call is TRBV6-1, the J call TRBJ1-1, with D tentatively TRBD1 (6 bases). Germline CDR1 MNHNS, CDR2 SASEGT. V gave up 6 bases and J gave up 1 base, with 12 bases separating them. The CDR3 has 14 amino acids. In nucleotides, the CDR3 is TGTGCCAGCAGCAAGGAGGGACAGAACACTGAAGCTTTCTTT. This codes for CASSKEGQNTEAFF.

The chain links TRBV6-5 to TRBJ1-5, with 8 nucleotides matching TRBD1. The CDR3 covers 13 residues. Germline trimming cut 5 bases from V and 7 bases from J; bases unmatched to any gene: 4. The germline V gene has CDR1 MNHEY and CDR2 SVGAGI. CDR3 in DNA: TGTGCCAGCAGTCCGGACAGGGAGCAGCCCCAGCATTTT. Its protein is CASSPDREQPQHF.

V is TRBV4-1 and J is TRBJ2-5; possible D gene TRBD2, 6 bases. The CDR3 is 15 residues long. The germline V gene encodes CDR1 MGHRA and CDR2 YSYEKL. V was pared by 2 bases and J by 5 bases, with 15 bases between. Here the CDR3 DNA reads TGCGCCAGCAGCCAACTGGGACTCACCAGGGAGACCCAGTACTTC. Translation: CASSQLGLTRETQYF.

V and J are TRBV7-9 and TRBJ2-3; D is possibly TRBD1 (5 bases). V was clipped by 5 bases and J by 1 base, with 13 bases between them. Germline CDR1 reads SEHNR; CDR2 reads FQNEAQ (reference sequence). This CDR3 spans 15 amino acids. CDR3 DNA: TGTGCCAGCAGCGCAGACAGAAGCCGCACAGATACGCAGTATTTT. Translating gives CASSADRSRTDTQYF.

The CDR3 reads CASSLGLQNNQPQHF. In DNA, the CDR3 is TGTGCCAGCAGCTTAGGACTACAGAACAATCAGCCCCAGCATTTT. This rearrangement joins TRBV7-2 to TRBJ1-5; D is undetermined. CDR3 length equals 15 residues. Trimming removed 1 base from V and 3 bases from J, with 10 bases in between. Germline assignment: CDR1 SGHTA and CDR2 FQGNSA.

The CDR3 nucleotides read TGTGCCAGCAGCGATCCGGGACTAGCCTCAGATACGCAGTATTTT. Amino acid sequence: CASSDPGLASDTQYF. V and J are TRBV7-2 and TRBJ2-3, with TRBD2 matching 9 bases. CDR1 and CDR2 (germline): SGHTA, FQGNSA. Trimming removed 5 bases from V and 4 bases from J; junction bases left unmatched: 7. This CDR3 contains 15 residues.